These T cell receptor beta chains were read from a single sample in a study of PD-1 blockade in classical Hodgkin lymphoma. Repertoires were generated with immunoSEQ multiplex PCR, while TCRdb's copy carries only in-frame clones and drops some. Of roughly 150,000 clones listed, 78% are singletons. The sequencing used peripheral blood mononuclear cells (PBMCs), collected before the second cycle of nivolumab. These receptors were taken from a human donor with classical Hodgkin lymphoma. Each CDR3 is given without its conserved first and last residue.

>TRBV7-9|TRBJ1-1
ASSLGGGWTTEAF
>TRBV7-2|TRBJ2-1
ASSFGGTGEYNEQF
>TRBV6-6|TRBJ1-3
ASQGLTGSSGNTIY
>TRBV29-1|TRBJ2-5
SSSNFQETQY
>TRBV9|TRBJ2-3
ASSPRGTLGTDTQY
>TRBV18|TRBJ2-7
ASSPGAGGTYEQY
>TRBV4-3|.
ASSQELSGSLTYEQY
>TRBV5-6|TRBJ1-1
ASSRIPGAAGTEAF
>TRBV5-6|TRBJ2-2
ASSFWGDPTNTGELF
>TRBV9|TRBJ2-3
ASSGHLLGGDTQY
>TRBV28|TRBJ2-3
ASSSSGTTDTQY
>TRBV6-5|TRBJ1-2
ASSYDRGGYT
>TRBV18|TRBJ1-2
ASSPDAGGRYGYT
>TRBV5-4|TRBJ1-1
ASRVGGMNTEAF
>TRBV7-7|TRBJ1-3
ASSLARGSGNTIY
>TRBV5-8|TRBJ1-1
ASSLGQAFEAF
>TRBV10-3|TRBJ2-2
AITESGPLTGELF
>TRBV7-9|TRBJ2-3
ASNDRDHTDTQY
>TRBV19|TRBJ2-1
ASSYRSGRGDNEQF